Below, 32 T cell receptor beta chains from the same sample are listed, as sequenced in a study of T cell repertoires in cytomegalovirus infection. TCRdb reanalysed the reads using MiXCR and keeps one entry per CDR3 protein. The sample contains some 700,000 distinct CDR3 sequences, 35% of which appear only once. Material for sequencing was PBMCs. The receptor source for this set is a human donor in good health (CMV status not recorded). Some clones in this sample may be carry-over from other donors' samples.

This chain joins TRBV5-6 and TRBJ1-5; D unclear. The CDR3 is 15 residues long. Germline loops: CDR1 SGHDT, CDR2 YYEEEE. Trimming removed 4 bases from V and 5 bases from J, with 16 bases in between. The chain's CDR3 is CASSKAGGGDQPQHF. The CDR3 bases are TGTGCCAGCAGCAAGGCGGGAGGCGGGGATCAGCCCCAGCATTTT. The full variable domain, completed using reference TRBV5-6 and TRBJ1-5, is DAGVTQSPTHLIKTRGQQVTLRCSPKSGHDTVSWYQQALGQGPQFIFQYYEEEERQRGNFPDRFSGHQFPNYSSELNVNALLLGDSALYLCASSKAGGGDQPQHFGDGTRLSIL.

This chain links TRBV28 with TRBJ2-3; TRBD1 aligns across 8 bases. The CDR3 extends over 14 amino acids. The trim removed 4 bases at V and 6 bases at J, leaving 6 bases unmatched. Germline V gene lookup returns CDR1 MDHEN and CDR2 SYDVKM. CDR3 DNA sequence: TGTGCCAGCAGTTCGACAGGGGTTGGCGATACGCAGTATTTT. Translating gives CASSSTGVGDTQYF.

CDR3 region: CASSQAGTSGTGGETQYF. The DNA for the CDR3 is TGTGCCAGCAGCCAAGCCGGGACTAGCGGAACAGGCGGGGAGACCCAGTACTTC. The rearrangement links TRBV3-1 to TRBJ2-5; 11 bases line up with TRBD2. The CDR3 is 18 residues long. Germline V CDR1 and CDR2: LGHDT, YNNKEL (reference sequence). The ends lost 1 base at V and 5 bases at J; junction bases unmatched: 12.

V gene TRBV2 combines with J gene TRBJ2-7, with 7 bases that match TRBD2. This CDR3 is 14 amino acids long. Germline V lookup: CDR1 SNHLY, CDR2 FYNNEI. J gave up 3 bases and V 5 bases, and 7 bases lay outside the gene matches. This CDR3 reads CASSSGTALYEQYF. The DNA of the CDR3 is TGTGCCAGCAGTAGCGGGACTGCCCTCTACGAGCAGTACTTC.

This clonotype occurred a few times. This CDR3 reads CASSRKRDRLTNYGYTF. The CDR3 nucleotides read TGTGCCAGCAGCAGAAAACGGGACCGCCTAACTAACTATGGCTACACCTTC. The chain is built from TRBV7-8 and TRBJ1-2; a weak D match, TRBD1 (5 bases). The CDR3 has 17 residues. V was clipped by 5 bases and J by 0 bases, with 19 bases between them. CDR1 is SGHVS and CDR2 is FQNEAQ in the germline V gene.

J is TRBJ1-1 and V is TRBV7-9; D is possibly TRBD1 (6 bases). This CDR3 has 15 residues. The V gene lost 1 base and the J gene lost 1 base, with 10 bases spanning the gap. Germline loops: CDR1 SEHNR, CDR2 FQNEAQ (reference sequence). The CDR3 here is CASSLVGTTNTEAFF. The CDR3 DNA follows: TGTGCCAGCAGCTTAGTCGGGACAACGAACACTGAAGCTTTCTTT.

The chain couples TRBV30 to TRBJ2-5; D is undetermined. Germline V gene data show CDR1 as GTSNPN and CDR2 as SVGIG (reference sequence). There are 16 residues in the CDR3. V gave up 2 bases and J gave up 1 base, with 17 bases separating them. The CDR3 region has the DNA TGTGCCTGGAGTCCCCCCGCCCATAAGACCCAAGAGACCCAGTACTTC. Amino acids: CAWSPPAHKTQETQYF. The full variable domain, rest sourced from reference TRBV30 and TRBJ2-5, is SQTIHQWPATLVQPVGSPLSLECTVEGTSNPNLYWYRQAAGRGLQLLFYSVGIGQISSEVPQNLSASRPQDRQFILSSKKLLLSDSGFYLCAWSPPAHKTQETQYFGPGTRLLVL.

The chain couples TRBV20-1 to TRBJ2-3; the D gene could be TRBD1 or TRBD2 (5 bases each). Between the trimmed V and J ends, which lost 1 base and 3 bases, there was a span of 14 bases. CDR3 length equals 15 residues. The germline V gene has CDR1 DFQATT and CDR2 SNEGSKA (reference sequence). The CDR3 region is CSARGASPGTDTQYF. The CDR3 DNA is TGCAGTGCTAGAGGTGCTAGCCCAGGGACAGATACGCAGTATTTT.

The chain employs TRBV20-1 and TRBJ1-6; no clear D. V was clipped by 4 bases and J by 9 bases, with 16 bases between them. CDR1 and CDR2 from the germline V gene are DFQATT and SNEGSKA (reference sequence). The CDR3 length is 14 residues. The CDR3 sequence: CSAIRQGGPSPLHF. The CDR3 bases are TGCAGTGCTATTCGGCAAGGCGGTCCTTCACCCCTCCACTTT.

This clonotype was seen at least ten times. This chain links TRBV7-6 with TRBJ1-1, with 7 bases fitting TRBD1. CDR3 length: 18 residues. Per the germline V gene, CDR1 is SGHVS and CDR2 is FNYEAQ. V shed 0 bases, J shed 0 bases, and the junction held 10 bases outside the gene matches. The CDR3 coding sequence is TGTGCCAGCAGCTTAGCCAGATTGACAGGGCCAATGAACACTGAAGCTTTCTTT. Its protein is CASSLARLTGPMNTEAFF.

Concerning this clonotype: Mismatch with germline at one junction end may stem from a read error. The CDR3 spells CASSYGTFGGEDFF. The CDR3 nucleotides read TGTGCCAGCAGTTACGGGACTTTCGGGGGTGAAGATTTCTTT. The chain couples TRBV6-5 to TRBJ1-1; D possibly corresponds to TRBD1 (5 bases). This CDR3 has 14 amino acids. Germline V gene lookup returns CDR1 MNHEY and CDR2 SVGAGI.

The J gene is TRBJ2-7, the V gene TRBV28, with no clear D. Germline V gene data show CDR1 as MDHEN and CDR2 as SYDVKM. The CDR3 is 12 residues long. Trimming stripped 2 bases from V and 13 bases from J, with 15 bases between. CDR3 coding DNA: TGTGCCAGCAGTTTAGAGGTCTATGAGCCTTACTTC. Its translation: CASSLEVYEPYF.

The chain links TRBV12-3 or TRBV12-4 to TRBJ2-2; no clear D. Trimming shortened V by 3 bases and J by 2 bases, and 10 bases separated the two germline ends. The CDR3 covers 15 residues. The CDR3 DNA reads TGTGCCAGCAGTTTCCGCGACTCTAACACCGGGGAGCTGTTTTTT. This translates into CASSFRDSNTGELFF.

This chain links TRBV2 with TRBJ2-3; D is unclear. V lost 1 base to trimming and J lost 3 bases, with 14 bases between them. The CDR3 is made up of 16 amino acids. Germline V gene lookup returns CDR1 SNHLY and CDR2 FYNNEI. CDR3 protein: CASSEENWGLTDTQYF. The CDR3, as DNA: TGTGCCAGCAGTGAAGAGAACTGGGGTTTGACAGATACGCAGTATTTT. The variable domain in full, with the rest retrieved from reference TRBV2 and TRBJ2-3, is EPEVTQTPSHQVTQMGQEVILRCVPISNHLYFYWYRQILGQKVEFLVSFYNNEISEKSEIFDDQFSVERPDGSNFTLKIRSTKLEDSAMYFCASSEENWGLTDTQYFGPGTRLTVL.

About this clonotype: The CDR3 does not end in the conserved phenylalanine or tryptophan, so this is likely a read error. The rearrangement links TRBV28 to TRBJ2-7; D gene unclear. Trimming took 2 bases from V and 1 from J, leaving 6 bases between them. Germline CDR1 is MDHEN and CDR2 is SYDVKM. The CDR3 runs 13 residues. The CDR3 DNA follows: TGTGCCAGCAGTTTAGTCTCATCCTACGAGCAGTACTTA. It specifies CASSLVSSYEQYL.

This clonotype was seen many times. The rearrangement links TRBV6-4 to TRBJ2-2; 9 bases are a match to TRBD2. J gave up 0 bases and V 0 bases, and 2 bases lay outside the gene matches. This CDR3 has 17 residues. CDR1 is MRHNA and CDR2 is SNTAGT in the germline V gene. The CDR3 loop reads CASSDSASGTNTGELFF. The DNA for the CDR3 is TGTGCCAGCAGTGACTCGGCTAGCGGGACGAACACCGGGGAGCTGTTTTTT.

With respect to this clonotype: The junction shows a germline mismatch at one end, possibly a read error. V is TRBV25-1 and J is TRBJ1-3; 7 nucleotides line up with TRBD1. There are 15 residues in the CDR3. The germline CDR1 and CDR2 sequences are MGHDK and SYGVNS. The CDR3, as DNA: TGTGCCAGCAGTTACCCGACAGGGAGGGGAAACACCAGATATTTT. Amino acids: CASSYPTGRGNTRYF.

This chain links TRBV2 with TRBJ1-2, with D maybe TRBD1 (5 bases). Germline V lookup: CDR1 SNHLY, CDR2 FYNNEI. V gave up 6 bases and J gave up 8 bases, with 16 bases separating them. CDR3 size: 13 residues. Here the CDR3 DNA reads TGTGCCAGCAGGCTACAGGTTTCGGGCGGCTACACCTTC. Its translation is CASRLQVSGGYTF.

This clonotype was seen more than once but under ten times. The V and J genes are TRBV7-3 and TRBJ2-1; D perhaps matches TRBD2 (7 bases). The CDR3 covers 19 residues. V lost 1 base to trimming and J lost 4 bases, with 23 bases between them. Germline V gene lookup returns CDR1 SGHTA and CDR2 FQGTGA. This chain's CDR3 is CASSLRGLMGGALYNEQFF. The CDR3 DNA follows: TGTGCCAGCAGCTTAAGGGGGTTGATGGGGGGGGCGCTTTACAATGAGCAGTTCTTC. The full variable domain, completed using reference TRBV7-3 and TRBJ2-1, is GAGVSQTPSNKVTEKGKYVELRCDPISGHTALYWYRQSLGQGPEFLIYFQGTGAADDSGLPNDRFFAVRPEGSVSTLKIQRTERGDSAVYLCASSLRGLMGGALYNEQFFGPGTRLTVL.

This chain joins TRBV19 and TRBJ2-1; 11 bases map to TRBD2. This CDR3 has 16 residues. Looked up from germline, CDR1 is LNHDA and CDR2 is SQIVND (reference sequence). V lost 3 bases and J lost 7; bases outside the gene matches: 8. The CDR3 loop is CASSMVLAGEDNEQFF. For the CDR3, the DNA is TGTGCCAGTAGTATGGTACTAGCGGGAGAGGATAATGAGCAGTTCTTC.

V usage is TRBV2 and J usage is TRBJ2-3; 7 bases fit TRBD2. The V gene's germline CDR1 is SNHLY and CDR2 FYNNEI. CDR3 length equals 12 residues. Trimming took 6 bases from V and 4 from J; bases not matched to a gene: 1. Written as DNA, the CDR3 is TGTGCCAGCAGGGGACTATCAGATACGCAGTATTTT. It specifies CASRGLSDTQYF.

V usage is TRBV7-2 and J usage is TRBJ2-7; tentative D call: TRBD2 (6 bases). Trimming took off 2 bases at V and 3 bases at J, with 14 bases between the two ends. CDR1 is SGHTA and CDR2 is FQGNSA in the germline V gene. The CDR3 runs to 15 residues. The CDR3 spells CASSLTGRGIYEQYF. CDR3 DNA sequence: TGTGCCAGCAGCTTAACCGGGAGAGGGATCTACGAGCAGTACTTC.

J is TRBJ2-7 and V is TRBV19, with D perhaps being TRBD1 or TRBD2 (5 bases each). Trimming removed 2 bases at V and 2 bases at J, with 13 bases between. Looked up from germline, CDR1 is LNHDA and CDR2 is SQIVND (reference sequence). This CDR3 comprises 15 residues. The CDR3 nucleotides are TGTGCCAGTAGTATATCCCGCACGGGACCCTACGAGCAGTACTTC. Its translation is CASSISRTGPYEQYF. Combining the CDR3 with reference TRBV19 and TRBJ2-7 gives the whole variable domain DGGITQSPKYLFRKEGQNVTLSCEQNLNHDAMYWYRQDPGQGLRLIYYSQIVNDFQKGDIAEGYSVSREKKESFPLTVTSAQKNPTAFYLCASSISRTGPYEQYFGPGTRLTVT.

J is TRBJ2-5 and V is TRBV5-4; D tentatively reads TRBD1 or TRBD2 (6 bases each). Trimming left V 4 bases short and J 5 bases short, with 27 bases between. The CDR3 contains 18 residues. Per the germline V gene, CDR1 is SGHNT and CDR2 is YYREEE (reference sequence). The CDR3 nucleotides read TGTGCCAGCAGCCTCACTGGAGGGGGGTATGGCCTCCGGGAGACCCAGTACTTC. This encodes CASSLTGGGYGLRETQYF. Using reference TRBV5-4 and TRBJ2-5 for the parts outside the CDR3, the full variable domain is ETGVTQSPTHLIKTRGQQVTLRCSSQSGHNTVSWYQQALGQGPQFIFQYYREEENGRGNFPPRFSGLQFPNYSSELNVNALELDDSALYLCASSLTGGGYGLRETQYFGPGTRLLVL.

With respect to this clonotype: The junction shows a germline mismatch at one end, possibly a read error. The rearrangement uses TRBV7-6 and TRBJ2-5; tentative D call: TRBD1 (6 bases). The CDR3 extends over 15 amino acids. Germline assignment: CDR1 SGHVS and CDR2 FNYEAQ. CDR3 protein: CASSSGTFGQETQYF. The CDR3 region has the DNA TGTGCTAGCAGCTCCGGGACATTTGGACAAGAGACCCAGTACTTC.

The chain couples TRBV19 to TRBJ1-3; D is unresolved. Germline loops: CDR1 LNHDA, CDR2 SQIVND (reference sequence). This CDR3 region has 15 residues. Trimming removed 5 bases from V and 0 bases from J, with 11 bases in between. This chain's CDR3 is CASSGEGTSGNTIYF. The DNA for the CDR3 is TGTGCCAGTAGTGGGGAAGGAACCTCTGGAAACACCATATATTTT.

The chain combines TRBV28 with TRBJ1-1, with D unresolved. V was shortened by 4 bases and J by 1 base, with 16 bases between the two germline ends. CDR3 length: 16 residues. Germline V CDR1 and CDR2: MDHEN, SYDVKM. This chain's CDR3 is CASSSLSTERNTEAFF. The DNA of the CDR3 is TGTGCCAGCAGTTCGTTGTCAACAGAAAGGAACACTGAAGCTTTCTTT.

There are a few counts of this clonotype. This rearrangement joins TRBV19 to TRBJ1-1; maybe TRBD1 (6 bases). The CDR3 runs 16 residues. CDR1 and CDR2 (germline): LNHDA, SQIVND (reference sequence). Trimming took off 5 bases at V and 7 bases at J, with 23 bases between the two ends. CDR3 nucleotides: TGTGCCAGTAGTCGCCTTCTACAGGGACTGAAGATTGAAGCTTTCTTT. This encodes CASSRLLQGLKIEAFF.

Points on this clonotype: At one of its ends the junction is not consistent with the germline gene, which may arise from a read error. Here the CDR3 reads CSASTGASTDTQSF. CDR3 in DNA: TGCAGTGCTAGTACCGGGGCTAGCACAGATACGCAGTCTTTT. The chain has TRBV20-1 and TRBJ2-3; D assignment may be TRBD1 or TRBD2 (5 bases each). The germline gives CDR1 DFQATT, CDR2 SNEGSKA (reference sequence). This CDR3 spans 14 amino acids.

As for this clonotype: This clone may be a read error of a much larger clone one base away. Likely a read error: the CDR3 ends without its conserved phenylalanine or tryptophan. The gene calls are TRBV7-2 and TRBJ2-7; 7 nucleotides line up with TRBD2. CDR3 length: 14 amino acids. With 4 bases clipped from V and 4 bases from J, the junction kept 7 bases outside the gene matches. Per germline, CDR1 SGHTA and CDR2 FQGNSA. The CDR3 loop is CASSSRDYSYEQYL. CDR3 nucleotides: TGTGCCAGCAGCTCCCGGGACTACTCGTACGAGCAGTACTTA.

This CDR3 reads CASSLGHGQLQFF. The CDR3 DNA sequence: TGTGCCAGCAGCTTGGGCCATGGGCAGTTGCAGTTCTTC. The chain carries TRBV5-6 and TRBJ2-1; D uncertain. V lost 0 bases and J 12 bases, leaving 13 bases between the germline ends. The CDR3 has 13 amino acids. CDR1 SGHDT and CDR2 YYEEEE come from the germline V gene.

This clonotype showed up just a few times. The V gene is TRBV15, the J gene TRBJ1-6, with 9 bases aligning to TRBD1. V lost 6 bases to trimming and J lost 9 bases; unmatched junction nucleotides: 6. CDR1 and CDR2 from the germline V gene are LNHNV and YYDKDF (reference sequence). The CDR3 is 14 amino acids. CDR3 sequence reads: CATSPGQGGSPLHF. CDR3 nucleotides: TGTGCCACCAGTCCGGGACAGGGCGGTTCACCCCTCCACTTT.